This T cell receptor beta chain derives from a study of CD8 T cells in Susac syndrome (dated by TCRdb to between 2018 and 2021). For the wider study: Repertoire sequencing was used to test whether CD8+ T cell activation and differentiation in Susac syndrome was antigen driven. Study-wide findings and limitations: The study acknowledged that relatively few individuals were included in the TCR sequencing and HLA analysis.

RNA was extracted using the RNeasy kit, and about 0.5 to 1 ug of the RNA was reverse transcribed with random hexamers. The immunoSEQ multiplex PCR assay, which covers 54 Vbeta and 13 Jbeta segments, was used to amplify TCR beta CDR3 regions. Bias from PCR amplification was corrected by using a synthetic template baseline for primer optimization and for computational correction. In the paper's pipeline: Only productive sequences were kept, with reads annotated to V, D and J genes according to IMGT and analyzed in immunoSEQ Analyzer. To calculate clonality, Shannon entropy was normalized by log2 of the number of productive unique sequences and then subtracted from one. For each patient and control, public and private clones were evaluated within the 100 most prevalent clones. A clone was defined as Susac-specific if it was absent from the healthy and MS cohorts, from roughly 980 published viral clones and from other ImmuneACCESS disease sequences. TCRdb reworked the public reads: Q25 trimming with fastp, MiXCR clone assembly, productive beta chains retained. Duplicate CDR3 protein sequences are folded into a single record with the most common DNA and genes. For this entry, the V and J calls and clone size follow TCRdb and not the study's own pipeline. The sample table holds around 150,000 distinct CDR3 sequences, of which roughly 94% were seen once. The ten largest account for about 0.089% of the sample.

As regards this clonotype: Its antigen has not been determined. Base qualities are not at hand, and no much larger clone is one base apart.

Peripheral blood CD8+ and CD4+ T cells from healthy donors, Susac syndrome patients and multiple sclerosis patients were profiled by high-throughput TCR beta sequencing. The multiple sclerosis controls were treatment-naive patients who had stable or active relapsing-remitting disease and met the revised McDonald criteria. Bulk CD8+ and CD4+ T cells were purified by magnetic negative isolation, whereas CD8+ TEMRA cells were enriched by FACS. Blood was collected in EDTA tubes and processed within 24 hours, with PBMCs isolated through density gradient centrifugation. PBMCs intended for TCR sequencing were cryopreserved in liquid nitrogen and were subsequently thawed in a 37 degrees C water bath. The sorted or isolated CD4+, CD8+ and CD8+ TEMRA cells reached a purity of at least 90%. The germline V gene gives CDR1 as SGHAT and CDR2 as FQNNGV. The CDR3 has 15 amino acids, counting the end cysteine and phenylalanine. The kept DNA is CDR3 alone, 45 bases in frame from the first base. A distance of 18 bases separates the germline ends of V and J, which lose 5 bases and 5 bases respectively.

The receptor was isolated from a human donor with multiple sclerosis. The chain uses TRBV11-2 and TRBJ1-1, with TRBD1 tentatively as D gene (6 bases match). The sample was CD4+ T cells from PBMCs. The nucleotide sequence is TGTGCCAGCAGCCTCCCCCCGGGGGCGTTGACTGAAGCTTTCTTT. Its protein is CASSLPPGALTEAFF.